This T cell receptor beta chain appears in the sequencing data of a study of blood T cell dynamics during melanoma immunotherapy (dated by TCRdb to about 2020). Notes on the research overall: The patients had metastatic melanoma and were given first-line pembrolizumab or nivolumab plus ipilimumab as standard of care in the United Kingdom. To find early correlates of response, the study profiled the peripheral T cell receptor repertoires of patients with metastatic melanoma both before and after one cycle of checkpoint inhibitor therapy. The training cohort consisted of consecutive patients, while an additional independent group of patients from the same centre was pooled to form an external validation set.

This sample's time point label indicates: week 3, after first cycle of checkpoint inhibitor. Blood was sampled before treatment (T0) and at week 3 (W3), after the first cycle of checkpoint blockade. Except for two patients with rapid clinical progression, response was assessed 12 weeks after the first infusion by RECIST 1.1; disease control meant complete response, partial response or stable disease. Patients were excluded for prior systemic cancer treatment, concomitant immunosuppressant therapy or synchronous other active malignancies. TCR beta was sequenced in both bulk PBMC and plasma cell-free DNA in order to track circulating cells as well as T cell turnover. Lymphoprep and SepMate tubes were used to isolate PBMC from blood, and red cell lysis was then performed. QIAamp DNA Blood Mini kits were used to extract DNA from both PBMC and sorted T cell subsets. In this sample, this clone turned up a few times. The clone's antigen remains unknown. The record has no base qualities; no much larger clone is one base away.

V lost 5 bases and J lost 2 bases; the stretch between them is 12 bases long. The CDR3, cysteine through phenylalanine, is 14 amino acids long. The read is trimmed to its CDR3 DNA, 42 bases read in frame from base 1. The germline V gene specifies MNHNS as CDR1 and SASEGT as CDR2. Broad study findings and their caveats: The study was unable to establish whether the T cell clones driving the repertoire changes were melanoma-specific or instead reflected general immune activation. A bifurcated reorganization of the PBMC repertoire at W3, with increased clonality or increased diversity, was observed in patients who later achieved disease control, unlike in progressors. The relatively small sample size was acknowledged as potentially limiting generalization of the results.

Every bulk PBMC sample was loaded with the same fixed amount of about 380 ng of DNA. TCR beta CDR3 sequences were amplified from genomic DNA with the immunoSEQ TCRb Assay kit following manufacturer instructions. The KAPA Library Quantification Kit for Illumina platforms was used to quantify pooled libraries by qPCR. Sequencing of the pooled libraries was done on an Illumina NextSeq 500, with clustering at about 0.55-1.2 pM. Processing in the source paper ran as follows. TCR data were analyzed with immunoSEQ ANALYZER and the R LymphoSeq package. A rearrangement efficiency score was calculated as productive divided by the sum of productive and non-productive CDR3 sequences. Clonality was measured with the Gini coefficient and diversity with the Renyi index at alpha=1, and both measures were compared pairwise between timepoints within each patient. Clonal relatedness used an edit distance of 3, and repertoire similarity used the Bhattacharyya coefficient, both computed in LymphoSeq. Linear discriminant analysis on week-3 changes in clonality and diversity was built with the R MASS and caret packages to classify response. The immuneACCESS repertoire file appears here via TCRdb, limited to in-frame rearrangements. These files lack a portion of the clones; in checked studies, under half of the deficit traces to unresolved V genes, and the cause of the others is not known. V, J and clone size reflect that table, while D and trimming were determined from the DNA. Here the sample has approximately 7,800 clones; roughly nine tenths occur a single time. Clones ranked in the top ten supply less than 7% of the sample.

Sequencing used blood, obtained from a patient treated with checkpoint blockade. The V gene is TRBV6-1 and the J gene is TRBJ1-2; the D gene cannot be resolved reliably. The source is a human donor with melanoma. The DNA sequence is as follows: TGTGCCAGCAGTTATCGAGGGCAGAACTATGGCTACACCTTC. Its amino acids are CASSYRGQNYGYTF.